Listed below are T cell receptor beta chains from one sample, sequenced in a study of blood T cell repertoires in COVID-19. Sequenced by immunoSEQ multiplex PCR; TCRdb stores in-frame clones only, minus some. Among roughly 65,000 clones listed, roughly 85% were seen once. The sequenced sample consisted of peripheral blood. The origin of the receptors is a human donor in a cohort sampled during active COVID-19. Both conserved end residues are part of each CDR3. A D gene is named only where the DNA matches it firmly. Clone size, where shown, is once, few, many, or a class for clones that have expanded.

clone_size	d_call	v_call	j_call	cdr3_nt	cdr3_aa
-	-	TRBV15	TRBJ2-5	TGTGCCACCAGTGATCTAGGAGACCAAACGGAGACCCAGTACTTC	CATSDLGDQTETQYF
-	-	TRBV6-5	TRBJ1-1	TGTGCCACCACTGGGGGAGGGTTAGCTTTCTTT	CATTGGGLAFF
-	TRBD1	TRBV6-5	TRBJ1-6	TGTGCCAGCAGTTACTCCCGGGACAGTTATAATTCACCCCTCCACTTT	CASSYSRDSYNSPLHF
-	-	TRBV2	TRBJ1-4	TGTGCCAGCAGTGAAAGCAGGGCGACTAATGAAAAACTGTTTTTT	CASSESRATNEKLFF
-	TRBD1	TRBV27	TRBJ2-1	TGTGCCAGCAGTTTAGGACAGGGGGTTGAGCAGTTCTTC	CASSLGQGVEQFF
-	TRBD2	TRBV7-3	TRBJ2-1	TGTGCCAGCAGCGCGGGACTAGCGGGGATCGATGAGCAGTTCTTC	CASSAGLAGIDEQFF
-	TRBD2	TRBV28	TRBJ2-1	TGTGCCAGCAGTACCAGAGAGCGGGGGGCCCACTACAATGAGCAGTTCTTC	CASSTRERGAHYNEQFF
few	-	TRBV6-2/TRBV6-3	TRBJ1-6	TGTGCCAGCAGTATCCTTCAGAATTCACCCCTCCACTTT	CASSILQNSPLHF
once	TRBD1	TRBV9	TRBJ1-3	TGTGCCAGCAGTTTAGGGACAGGGGGCACTGCTTCTGGAAACACCATATATTTT	CASSLGTGGTASGNTIYF
-	-	TRBV5-1	TRBJ1-2	TGCGCCAGCAGCCCCGACCCGAGTGGCGGCAAGCTTTATGGCTACACCTTC	CASSPDPSGGKLYGYTF
-	TRBD2	TRBV9	TRBJ2-3	TGTGCCAGCAGCGGCCCCCGCGGGGGGCACACAGATACGCAGTATTTT	CASSGPRGGHTDTQYF